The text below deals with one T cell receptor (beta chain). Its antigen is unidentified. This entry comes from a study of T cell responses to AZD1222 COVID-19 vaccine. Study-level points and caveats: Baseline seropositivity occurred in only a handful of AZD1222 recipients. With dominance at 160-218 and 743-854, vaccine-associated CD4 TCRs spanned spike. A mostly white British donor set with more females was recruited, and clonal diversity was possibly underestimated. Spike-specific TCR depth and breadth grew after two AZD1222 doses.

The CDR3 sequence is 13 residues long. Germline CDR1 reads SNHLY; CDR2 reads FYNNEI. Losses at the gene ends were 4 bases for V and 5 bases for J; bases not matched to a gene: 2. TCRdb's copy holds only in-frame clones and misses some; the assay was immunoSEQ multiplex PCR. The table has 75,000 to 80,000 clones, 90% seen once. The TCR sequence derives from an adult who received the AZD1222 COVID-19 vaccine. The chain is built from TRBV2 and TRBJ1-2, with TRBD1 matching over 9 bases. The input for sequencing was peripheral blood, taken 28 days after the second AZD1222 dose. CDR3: CASSGTGDYGYTF. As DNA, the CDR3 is TGTGCCAGCAGTGGGACAGGGGATTATGGCTACACCTTC.